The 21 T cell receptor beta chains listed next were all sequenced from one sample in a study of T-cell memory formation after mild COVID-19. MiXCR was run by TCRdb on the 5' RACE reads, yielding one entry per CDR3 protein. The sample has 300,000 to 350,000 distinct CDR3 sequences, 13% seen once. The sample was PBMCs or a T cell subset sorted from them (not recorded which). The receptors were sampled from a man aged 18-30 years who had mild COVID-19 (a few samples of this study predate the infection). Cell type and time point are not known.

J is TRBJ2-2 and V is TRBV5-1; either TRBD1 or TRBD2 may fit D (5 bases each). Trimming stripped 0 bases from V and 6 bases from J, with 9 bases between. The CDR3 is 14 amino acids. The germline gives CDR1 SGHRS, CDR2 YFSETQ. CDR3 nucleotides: TGCGCCAGCAGCTTGGGGGACGTCGCCGGGGAGCTGTTTTTT. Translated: CASSLGDVAGELFF. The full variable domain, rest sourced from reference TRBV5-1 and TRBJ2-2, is KAGVTQTPRYLIKTRGQQVTLSCSPISGHRSVSWYQQTPGQGLQFLFEYFSETQRNKGNFPGRFSGRQFSNSRSEMNVSTLELGDSALYLCASSLGDVAGELFFGEGSRLTVL.

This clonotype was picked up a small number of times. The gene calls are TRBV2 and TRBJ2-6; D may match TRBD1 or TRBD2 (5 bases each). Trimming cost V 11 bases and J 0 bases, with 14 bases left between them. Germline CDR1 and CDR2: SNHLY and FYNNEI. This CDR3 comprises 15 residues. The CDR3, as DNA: TGTGCCGGGGGAAGGGCCCTCTCTGGGGCCAACGTCCTGACTTTC. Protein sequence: CAGGRALSGANVLTF.

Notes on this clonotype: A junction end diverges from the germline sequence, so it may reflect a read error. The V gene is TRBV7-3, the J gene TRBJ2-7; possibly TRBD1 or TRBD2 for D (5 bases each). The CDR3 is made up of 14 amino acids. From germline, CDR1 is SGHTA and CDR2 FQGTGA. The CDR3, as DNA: TGTGCCAGCAGCCTAACCCCGGGGCATTACGAGCAGTACTTC. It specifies CASSLTPGHYEQYF.

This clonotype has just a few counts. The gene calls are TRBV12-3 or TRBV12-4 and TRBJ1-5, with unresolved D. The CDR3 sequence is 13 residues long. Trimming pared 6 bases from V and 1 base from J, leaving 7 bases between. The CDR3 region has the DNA TGTGCCAGCAGACTATCGAGCAATCAGCCCCAGCATTTT. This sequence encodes CASRLSSNQPQHF.

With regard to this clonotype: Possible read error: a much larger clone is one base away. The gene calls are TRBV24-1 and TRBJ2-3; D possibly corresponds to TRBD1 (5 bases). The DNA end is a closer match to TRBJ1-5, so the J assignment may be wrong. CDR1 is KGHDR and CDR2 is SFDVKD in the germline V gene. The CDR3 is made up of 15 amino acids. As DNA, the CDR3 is TGTGCCACCAGTGATTTCGGCGGGGCCACAGATACGCAGCATTTT. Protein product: CATSDFGGATDTQHF.

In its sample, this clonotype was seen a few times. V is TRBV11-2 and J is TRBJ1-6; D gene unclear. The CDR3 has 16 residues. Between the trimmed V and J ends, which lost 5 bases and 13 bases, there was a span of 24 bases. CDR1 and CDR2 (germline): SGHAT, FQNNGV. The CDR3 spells CASSAPRVGRISPLHF. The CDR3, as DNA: TGTGCCAGCAGCGCCCCTAGGGTGGGGAGAATATCTCCCCTCCACTTT.

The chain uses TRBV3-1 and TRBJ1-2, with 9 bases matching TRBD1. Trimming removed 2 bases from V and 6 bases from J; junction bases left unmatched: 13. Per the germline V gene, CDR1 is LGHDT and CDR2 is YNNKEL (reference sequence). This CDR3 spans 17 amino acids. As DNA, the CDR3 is TGTGCCAGCAGCCAACGATTTACAGGGGGCGGCTTTGATGGCTACACCTTC. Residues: CASSQRFTGGGFDGYTF.

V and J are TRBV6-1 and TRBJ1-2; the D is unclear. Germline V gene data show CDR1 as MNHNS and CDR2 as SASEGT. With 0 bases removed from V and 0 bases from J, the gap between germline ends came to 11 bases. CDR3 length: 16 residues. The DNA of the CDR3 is TGTGCCAGCAGTGAAGCGCTTACAGCTCCTAACTATGGCTACACCTTC. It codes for CASSEALTAPNYGYTF.

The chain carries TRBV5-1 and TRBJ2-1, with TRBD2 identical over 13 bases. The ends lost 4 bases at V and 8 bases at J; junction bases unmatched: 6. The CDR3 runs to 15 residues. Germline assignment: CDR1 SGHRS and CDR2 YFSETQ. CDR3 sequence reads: CASSIGLAGEYEQFF. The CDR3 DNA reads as TGCGCCAGCAGCATAGGACTAGCGGGGGAGTATGAGCAGTTCTTC. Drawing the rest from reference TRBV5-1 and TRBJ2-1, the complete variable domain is KAGVTQTPRYLIKTRGQQVTLSCSPISGHRSVSWYQQTPGQGLQFLFEYFSETQRNKGNFPGRFSGRQFSNSRSEMNVSTLELGDSALYLCASSIGLAGEYEQFFGPGTRLTVL.

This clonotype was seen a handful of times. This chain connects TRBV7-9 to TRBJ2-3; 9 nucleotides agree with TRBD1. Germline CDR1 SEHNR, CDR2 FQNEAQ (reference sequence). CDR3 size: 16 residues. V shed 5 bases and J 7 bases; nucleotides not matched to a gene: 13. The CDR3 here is CASSVSGTGPRNTQYF. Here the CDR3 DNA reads TGTGCCAGCAGCGTATCCGGGACAGGGCCCCGGAATACGCAGTATTTT.

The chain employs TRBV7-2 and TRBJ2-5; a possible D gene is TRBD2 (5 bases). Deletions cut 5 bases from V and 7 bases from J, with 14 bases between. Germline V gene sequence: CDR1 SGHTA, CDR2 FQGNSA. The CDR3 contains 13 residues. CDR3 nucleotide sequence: TGTGCCAGCAGCCAAATTCCAGAGGGGACCCAGTACTTC. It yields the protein CASSQIPEGTQYF.

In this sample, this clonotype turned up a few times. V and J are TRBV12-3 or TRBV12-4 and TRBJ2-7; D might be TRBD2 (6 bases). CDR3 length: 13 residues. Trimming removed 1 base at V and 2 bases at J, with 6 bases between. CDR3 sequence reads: CASSLGEAYEQYF. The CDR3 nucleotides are TGTGCCAGCAGTTTAGGGGAGGCCTACGAGCAGTACTTC.

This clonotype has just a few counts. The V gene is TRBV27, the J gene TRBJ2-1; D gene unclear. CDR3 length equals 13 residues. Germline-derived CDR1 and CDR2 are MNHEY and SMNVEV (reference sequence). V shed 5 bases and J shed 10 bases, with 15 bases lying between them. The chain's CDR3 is CASSPTEKDEQFF. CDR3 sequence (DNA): TGTGCCAGCAGTCCTACCGAGAAGGACGAGCAGTTCTTC.

CDR3 region: CASSLGVSSVRDTQYF. CDR3 DNA sequence: TGTGCCAGCAGTTTAGGCGTGTCTAGCGTGAGAGATACGCAGTATTTT. The chain links TRBV27 to TRBJ2-3; D possibly corresponds to TRBD2 (6 bases). The CDR3 loop spans 16 amino acids. The V end was cut by 2 bases, the J end by 5 bases, with 17 bases between. CDR1 MNHEY and CDR2 SMNVEV come from the germline V gene (reference sequence).

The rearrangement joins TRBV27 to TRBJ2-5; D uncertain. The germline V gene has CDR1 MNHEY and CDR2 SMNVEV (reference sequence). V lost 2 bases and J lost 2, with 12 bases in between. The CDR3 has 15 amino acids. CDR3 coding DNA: TGTGCCAGCAGTTTAGGATCGGCCTTTCAAGAGACCCAGTACTTC. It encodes CASSLGSAFQETQYF.

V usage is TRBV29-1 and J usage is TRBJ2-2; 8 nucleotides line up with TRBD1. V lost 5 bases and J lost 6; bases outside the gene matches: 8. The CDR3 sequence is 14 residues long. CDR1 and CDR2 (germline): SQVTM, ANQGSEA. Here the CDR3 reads CSVIGQGRAGELFF. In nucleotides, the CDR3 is TGCAGCGTTATTGGACAGGGAAGGGCCGGGGAGCTGTTTTTT.

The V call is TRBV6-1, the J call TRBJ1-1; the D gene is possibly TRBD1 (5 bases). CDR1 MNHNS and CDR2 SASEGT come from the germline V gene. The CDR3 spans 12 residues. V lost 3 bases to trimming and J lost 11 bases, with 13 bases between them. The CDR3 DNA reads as TGTGCCAGCAGTGATTTGCAGGGTCGGGCTTTCTTT. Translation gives CASSDLQGRAFF.

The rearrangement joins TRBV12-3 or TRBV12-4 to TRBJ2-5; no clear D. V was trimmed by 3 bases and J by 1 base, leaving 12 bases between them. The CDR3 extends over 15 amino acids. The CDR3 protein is CASSFGQTTQETQYF. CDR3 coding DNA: TGTGCCAGCAGTTTCGGGCAAACCACCCAAGAGACCCAGTACTTC.

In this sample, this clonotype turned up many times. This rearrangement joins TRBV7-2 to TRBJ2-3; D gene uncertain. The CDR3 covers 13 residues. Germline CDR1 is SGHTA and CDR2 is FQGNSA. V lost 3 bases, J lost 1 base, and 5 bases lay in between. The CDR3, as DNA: TGTGCCAGCAGCTTCGGCGGCACAGATACGCAGTATTTT. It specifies CASSFGGTDTQYF.

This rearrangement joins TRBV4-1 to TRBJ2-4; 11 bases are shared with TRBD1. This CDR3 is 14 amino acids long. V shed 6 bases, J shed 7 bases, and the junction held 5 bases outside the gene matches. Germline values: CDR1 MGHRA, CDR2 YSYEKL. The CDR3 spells CASSLGQGANIQYF. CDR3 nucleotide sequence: TGCGCCAGCAGTCTCGGACAGGGGGCCAACATTCAGTACTTC.

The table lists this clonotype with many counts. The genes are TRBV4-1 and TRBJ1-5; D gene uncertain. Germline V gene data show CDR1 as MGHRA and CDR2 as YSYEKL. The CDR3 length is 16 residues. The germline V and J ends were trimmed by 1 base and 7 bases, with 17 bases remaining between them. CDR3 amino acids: CASSQGAYRWEQPQHF. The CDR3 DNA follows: TGCGCCAGCAGCCAAGGAGCTTACCGTTGGGAGCAGCCCCAGCATTTT.